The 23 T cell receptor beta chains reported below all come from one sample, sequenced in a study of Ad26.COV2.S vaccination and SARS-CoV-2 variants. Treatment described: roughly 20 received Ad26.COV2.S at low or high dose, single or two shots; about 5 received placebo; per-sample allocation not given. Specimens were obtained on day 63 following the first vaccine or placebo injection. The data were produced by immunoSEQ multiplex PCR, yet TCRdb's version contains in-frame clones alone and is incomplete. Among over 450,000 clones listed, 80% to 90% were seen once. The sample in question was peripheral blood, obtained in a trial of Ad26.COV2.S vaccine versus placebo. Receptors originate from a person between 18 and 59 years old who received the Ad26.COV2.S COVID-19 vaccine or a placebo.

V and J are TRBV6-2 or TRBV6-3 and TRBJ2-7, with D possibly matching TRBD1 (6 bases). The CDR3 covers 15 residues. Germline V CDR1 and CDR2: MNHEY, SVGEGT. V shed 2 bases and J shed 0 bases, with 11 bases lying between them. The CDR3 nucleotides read TGTGCCAGCAGTTACGACGACAGGTACTCCTACGAGCAGTACTTC. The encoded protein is CASSYDDRYSYEQYF.

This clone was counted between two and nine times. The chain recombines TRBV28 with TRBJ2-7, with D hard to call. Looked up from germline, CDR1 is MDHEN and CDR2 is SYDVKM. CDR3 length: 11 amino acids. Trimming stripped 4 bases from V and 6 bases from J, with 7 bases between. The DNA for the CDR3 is TGTGCCAGCAGTTCTTACCGCGAGCAGTACTTC. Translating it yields CASSSYREQYF.

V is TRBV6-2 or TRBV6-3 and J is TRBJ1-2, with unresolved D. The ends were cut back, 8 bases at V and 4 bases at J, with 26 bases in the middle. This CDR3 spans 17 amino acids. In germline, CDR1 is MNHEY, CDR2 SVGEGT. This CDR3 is CASGDSSRTRLPYGYTF. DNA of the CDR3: TGTGCCAGCGGTGACTCCTCGAGGACTCGGTTGCCCTATGGCTACACCTTC.

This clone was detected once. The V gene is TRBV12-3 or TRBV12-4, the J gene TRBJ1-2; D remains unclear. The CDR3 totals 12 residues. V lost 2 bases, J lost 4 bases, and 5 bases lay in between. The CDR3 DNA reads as TGTGCCAGCAGTTTAACAATCTATGGCTACACCTTC. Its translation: CASSLTIYGYTF.

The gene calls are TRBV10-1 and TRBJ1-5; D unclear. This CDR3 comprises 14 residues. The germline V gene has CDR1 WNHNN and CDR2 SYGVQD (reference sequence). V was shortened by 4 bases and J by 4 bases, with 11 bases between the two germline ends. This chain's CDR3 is CASSVKGGNQPQHF. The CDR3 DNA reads TGCGCCAGCAGTGTGAAGGGAGGAAATCAGCCCCAGCATTTT.

CDR3 coding DNA: TGTGCCAGCAGGCTAGCGGTGTGGGATACGCAGTATTTT. Translation gives CASRLAVWDTQYF. This chain links TRBV6-5 with TRBJ2-3; 7 nucleotides match TRBD2. The CDR3 covers 13 residues. CDR1 and CDR2 (germline): MNHEY, SVGAGI. After removal of 6 bases from V and 6 bases from J, the junction contained 6 bases not matched to a gene.

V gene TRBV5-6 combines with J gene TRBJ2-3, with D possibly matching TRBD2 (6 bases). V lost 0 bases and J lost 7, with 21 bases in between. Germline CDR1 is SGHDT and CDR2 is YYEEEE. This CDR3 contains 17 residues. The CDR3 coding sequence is TGTGCCAGCAGCTTGGTAGGAGGGCTAGCCCAGTTTTATACGCAGTATTTT. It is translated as CASSLVGGLAQFYTQYF.

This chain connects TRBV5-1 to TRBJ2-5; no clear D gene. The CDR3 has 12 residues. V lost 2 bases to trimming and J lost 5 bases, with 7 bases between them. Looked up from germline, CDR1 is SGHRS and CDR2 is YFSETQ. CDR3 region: CASSLLYETQYF. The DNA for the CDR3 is TGCGCCAGCAGCTTATTATATGAGACCCAGTACTTC.

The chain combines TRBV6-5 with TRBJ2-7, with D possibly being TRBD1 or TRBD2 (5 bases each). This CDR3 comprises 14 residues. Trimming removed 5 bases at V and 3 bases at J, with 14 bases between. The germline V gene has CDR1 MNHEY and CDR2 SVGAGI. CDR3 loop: CASSPGADHYEQYF. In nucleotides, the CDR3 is TGTGCCAGCAGTCCCGGGGCAGACCACTACGAGCAGTACTTC.

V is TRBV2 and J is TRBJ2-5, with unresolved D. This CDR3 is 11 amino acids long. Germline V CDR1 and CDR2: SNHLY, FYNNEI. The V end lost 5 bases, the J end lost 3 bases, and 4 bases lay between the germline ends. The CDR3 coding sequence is TGTGCCAGCAGTAGGAAAGAGACCCAGTACTTC. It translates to CASSRKETQYF.

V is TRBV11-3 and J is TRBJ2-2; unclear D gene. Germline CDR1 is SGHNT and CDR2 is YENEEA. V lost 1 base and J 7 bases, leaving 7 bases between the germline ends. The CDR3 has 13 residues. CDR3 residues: CASSLVGHGELFF. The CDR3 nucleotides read TGTGCCAGCAGCTTAGTGGGCCACGGGGAGCTGTTTTTT.

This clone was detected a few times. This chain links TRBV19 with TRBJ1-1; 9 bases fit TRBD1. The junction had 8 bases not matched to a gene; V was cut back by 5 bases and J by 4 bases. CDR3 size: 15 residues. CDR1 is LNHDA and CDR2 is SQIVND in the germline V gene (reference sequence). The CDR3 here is CASSGATGGATEAFF. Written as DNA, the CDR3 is TGTGCCAGTAGTGGGGCCACAGGGGGCGCCACTGAAGCTTTCTTT.

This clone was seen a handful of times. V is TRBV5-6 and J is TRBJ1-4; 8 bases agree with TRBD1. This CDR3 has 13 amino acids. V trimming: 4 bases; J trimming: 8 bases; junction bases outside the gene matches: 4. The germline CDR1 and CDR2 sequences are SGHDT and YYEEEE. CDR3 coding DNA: TGTGCCAGCAGCCGTGGACAGGGAGAAAAACTGTTTTTT. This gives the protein CASSRGQGEKLFF.

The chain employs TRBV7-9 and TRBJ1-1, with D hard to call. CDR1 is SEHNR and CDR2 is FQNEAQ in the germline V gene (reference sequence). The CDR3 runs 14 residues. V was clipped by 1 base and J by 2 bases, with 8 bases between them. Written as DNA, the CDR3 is TGTGCCAGCAGCTTAGAGGCAGCAAACACTGAAGCTTTCTTT. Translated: CASSLEAANTEAFF.

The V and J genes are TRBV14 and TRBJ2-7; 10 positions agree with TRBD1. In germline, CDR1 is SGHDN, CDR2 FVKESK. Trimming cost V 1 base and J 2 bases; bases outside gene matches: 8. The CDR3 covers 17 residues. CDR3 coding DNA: TGTGCCAGCAGCCAAGCCCCATGGGGGACAGGGGCCTACGAGCAGTACTTC. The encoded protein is CASSQAPWGTGAYEQYF.

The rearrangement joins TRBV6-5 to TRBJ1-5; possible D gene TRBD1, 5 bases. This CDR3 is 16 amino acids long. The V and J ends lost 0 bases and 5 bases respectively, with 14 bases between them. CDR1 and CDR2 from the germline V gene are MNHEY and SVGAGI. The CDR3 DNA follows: TGTGCCAGCAGTTACTCGGCAGGGACTCGTGATCAGCCCCAGCATTTT. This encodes CASSYSAGTRDQPQHF.

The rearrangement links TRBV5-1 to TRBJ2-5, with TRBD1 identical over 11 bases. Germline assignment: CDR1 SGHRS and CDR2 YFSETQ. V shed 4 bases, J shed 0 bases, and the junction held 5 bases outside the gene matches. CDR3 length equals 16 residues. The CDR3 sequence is CASSGGTGGYQETQYF. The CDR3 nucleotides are TGCGCCAGCAGCGGAGGGACAGGGGGATACCAAGAGACCCAGTACTTC.

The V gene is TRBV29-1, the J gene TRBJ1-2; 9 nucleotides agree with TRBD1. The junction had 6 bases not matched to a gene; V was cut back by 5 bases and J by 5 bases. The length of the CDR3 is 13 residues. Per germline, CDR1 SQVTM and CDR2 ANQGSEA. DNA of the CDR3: TGCAGCGTTTGGGACAGGGAAGTATATGGCTACACCTTC. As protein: CSVWDREVYGYTF.

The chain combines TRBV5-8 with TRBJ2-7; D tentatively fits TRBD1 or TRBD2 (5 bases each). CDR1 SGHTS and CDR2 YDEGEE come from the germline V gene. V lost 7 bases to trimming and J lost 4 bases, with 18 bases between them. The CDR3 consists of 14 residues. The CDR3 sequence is CASFKPGRQYEQYF. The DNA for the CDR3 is TGTGCCAGCTTCAAACCGGGACGGCAGTACGAGCAGTACTTC.

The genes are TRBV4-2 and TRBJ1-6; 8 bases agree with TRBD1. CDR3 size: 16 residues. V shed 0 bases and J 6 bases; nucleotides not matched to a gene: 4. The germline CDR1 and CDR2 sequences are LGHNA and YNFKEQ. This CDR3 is CASSQEGQAFNSPLHF. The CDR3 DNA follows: TGTGCCAGCAGCCAAGAGGGACAGGCCTTTAATTCACCCCTCCACTTT.

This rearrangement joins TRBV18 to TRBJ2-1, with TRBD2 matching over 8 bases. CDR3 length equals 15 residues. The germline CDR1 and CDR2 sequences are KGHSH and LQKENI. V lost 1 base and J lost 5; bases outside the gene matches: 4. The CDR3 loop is CASSPRGTRNNEQFF. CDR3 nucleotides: TGTGCCAGCTCACCACGGGGGACTAGGAACAATGAGCAGTTCTTC.

The CDR3 reads CASSQDLGQGQETQYF. CDR3 bases: TGTGCCAGCAGCCAAGATCTCGGCCAGGGCCAAGAGACCCAGTACTTC. The chain uses TRBV3-1 (or the pseudogene TRBV3-2) and TRBJ2-5; D perhaps matches TRBD1 (5 bases). V was clipped by 0 bases and J by 1 base, with 12 bases between them. The CDR3 is 16 residues long. Germline V CDR1 and CDR2: LGHDT, YNNKEL (reference sequence).

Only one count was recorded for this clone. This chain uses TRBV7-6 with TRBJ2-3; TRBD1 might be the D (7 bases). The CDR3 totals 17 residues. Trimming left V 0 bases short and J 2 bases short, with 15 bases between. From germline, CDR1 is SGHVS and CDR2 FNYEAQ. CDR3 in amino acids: CASSLAGGGVLTDTQYF. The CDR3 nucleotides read TGTGCCAGCAGCTTAGCTGGAGGGGGCGTCCTCACAGATACGCAGTATTTT.